What follows are 21 T cell receptor beta chains derived from one specimen sequenced in a study of blood T cell repertoires in COVID-19. Profiled with immunoSEQ multiplex PCR; TCRdb holds only in-frame clones, not every one. The sample shows 200,000 to 250,000 clones, approximately 88% of them seen only once. The sample consisted of PBMCs or T cells enriched from blood (not recorded which). The receptor set was obtained from a young woman who had been exposed to COVID-19.

As regards this clone: At the DNA level, this CDR3 is encoded by other sequences in the same sample as well. This chain connects TRBV5-1 to TRBJ1-5; D might be TRBD1 (6 bases). Germline CDR1 is SGHRS and CDR2 is YFSETQ. V shed 2 bases and J shed 1 base, with 10 bases lying between them. This CDR3 region has 15 residues. CDR3 sequence (DNA): TGCGCCAGCAGCTTAGGGGGACACAGCAATCAGCCCCAGCATTTT. Protein sequence: CASSLGGHSNQPQHF.

The chain is built from TRBV19 and TRBJ1-6; D is possibly TRBD1 (6 bases). Between the trimmed V and J ends, which lost 5 bases and 5 bases, there was a span of 10 bases. The germline CDR1 and CDR2 sequences are LNHDA and SQIVND (reference sequence). The CDR3 has 14 amino acids. This chain's CDR3 is CASSAGANNSPLHF. DNA for the CDR3: TGTGCCAGTAGTGCAGGGGCGAATAATTCACCCCTCCACTTT.

The chain links TRBV10-3 to TRBJ2-1; D possibly corresponds to TRBD2 (6 bases). Germline V gene sequence: CDR1 ENHRY, CDR2 SYGVKD. The CDR3 covers 16 residues. The V end was cut by 7 bases, the J end by 7 bases, with 23 bases between. The CDR3 loop reads CAITKGGGKVENEQFF. CDR3 nucleotide sequence: TGTGCCATCACCAAAGGTGGCGGGAAGGTTGAGAATGAGCAGTTCTTC.

In DNA, the CDR3 is TGTGCCAGCAGTTTATGGGGACTAGCGGGAAACACCGGGGAGCTGTTTTTT. Translated, it gives CASSLWGLAGNTGELFF. The rearrangement uses TRBV28 and TRBJ2-2; TRBD2 matches 13 bases. The CDR3 is made up of 17 amino acids. The V and J ends lost 0 bases and 2 bases, in that order; junction bases with no gene match: 0. CDR1 and CDR2 (germline): MDHEN, SYDVKM.

The chain couples TRBV19 to TRBJ1-1; TRBD1 is a possible D gene (5 bases). The CDR3 is made up of 13 amino acids. V lost 7 bases to trimming and J lost 4 bases, with 13 bases between them. Germline values: CDR1 LNHDA, CDR2 SQIVND (reference sequence). The CDR3 sequence is CASIRGSVTEAFF. The CDR3 DNA follows: TGTGCCAGTATCCGGGGGTCGGTCACTGAAGCTTTCTTT.

The V and J genes are TRBV7-8 and TRBJ1-6; 8 nucleotides align to TRBD1. The CDR3 covers 17 residues. J gave up 0 bases and V 5 bases, and 6 bases lay outside the gene matches. Germline V gene sequence: CDR1 SGHVS, CDR2 FQNEAQ. In nucleotides, the CDR3 is TGTGCCAGCAGCGCCTGGACAGGGAGCTCCTATAATTCACCCCTCCACTTT. Residues: CASSAWTGSSYNSPLHF. Supplemented by reference TRBV7-8 and TRBJ1-6, the full variable domain reads GAGVSQSPRYKVAKRGQDVALRCDPISGHVSLFWYQQALGQGPEFLTYFQNEAQLDKSGLPSDRFFAERPEGSVSTLKIQRTQQEDSAVYLCASSAWTGSSYNSPLHFGNGTRLTVT.

The chain combines TRBV15 with TRBJ2-7; D is uncertain. Trimming pared 0 bases from V and 5 bases from J, leaving 11 bases between. Germline loops: CDR1 LNHNV, CDR2 YYDKDF (reference sequence). CDR3 size: 14 residues. The CDR3 is CATSREAGHNEQYF. CDR3 sequence (DNA): TGTGCCACCAGCAGAGAGGCAGGTCACAACGAGCAGTACTTC. Supplemented by reference TRBV15 and TRBJ2-7, the full variable domain reads DAMVIQNPRYQVTQFGKPVTLSCSQTLNHNVMYWYQQKSSQAPKLLFHYYDKDFNNEADTPDNFQSRRPNTSFCFLDIRSPGLGDTAMYLCATSREAGHNEQYFGPGTRLTVT.

This clone appeared once. The chain couples TRBV19 to TRBJ1-6; 9 bases are shared with TRBD1. This CDR3 contains 13 residues. The J segment lost 9 bases and the V segment lost 8 bases, leaving 5 bases of the junction unmatched. The germline V gene has CDR1 LNHDA and CDR2 SQIVND (reference sequence). The CDR3 protein is CASSGTGSSPLHF. Written as DNA, the CDR3 is TGTGCCAGTTCCGGGACAGGGAGTTCACCCCTCCACTTT.

The chain combines TRBV7-2 with TRBJ2-7; 8 positions match TRBD2. The CDR3 sequence is 14 residues long. V was pared by 3 bases and J by 2 bases, with 3 bases of the junction left unmatched. Germline assignment: CDR1 SGHTA and CDR2 FQGNSA. CDR3 sequence: CASSFPGGTYEQYF. As DNA, the CDR3 is TGTGCCAGCAGCTTCCCGGGAGGGACCTACGAGCAGTACTTC.

This clone has a single count. V is TRBV7-8 and J is TRBJ2-3, with 10 bases lining up with TRBD2. Trimming took 2 bases from V and 5 from J; bases not matched to a gene: 7. In germline, CDR1 is SGHVS, CDR2 FQNEAQ. The CDR3 totals 16 residues. CDR3 bases: TGTGCCAGCAGCTTAACAATAGCGGGAGGAAAAGATACGCAGTATTTT. It codes for CASSLTIAGGKDTQYF. Full variable domain (outside the CDR3, taken from reference TRBV7-8 and TRBJ2-3): GAGVSQSPRYKVAKRGQDVALRCDPISGHVSLFWYQQALGQGPEFLTYFQNEAQLDKSGLPSDRFFAERPEGSVSTLKIQRTQQEDSAVYLCASSLTIAGGKDTQYFGPGTRLTVL.

The gene calls are TRBV24-1 and TRBJ1-3; 7 bases match TRBD1. The J segment lost 1 base and the V segment lost 7 bases, leaving 6 bases of the junction unmatched. The CDR3 contains 15 residues. Per germline, CDR1 KGHDR and CDR2 SFDVKD. Here the CDR3 reads CATSGQDPSGNTIYF. The CDR3 DNA sequence: TGTGCCACCAGCGGACAGGACCCTTCTGGAAACACCATATATTTT.

The J gene is TRBJ2-2, the V gene TRBV5-4; 13 positions match TRBD2. The CDR3 totals 17 residues. Germline values: CDR1 SGHNT, CDR2 YYREEE (reference sequence). Trimming cost V 4 bases and J 4 bases; bases outside gene matches: 7. The CDR3 DNA reads TGTGCCAGCAGCGGATGGACTAGCGGGAGAGGCACCGGGGAGCTGTTTTTT. This translates into CASSGWTSGRGTGELFF.

The rearrangement links TRBV4-1 to TRBJ2-5; weak D call: TRBD1 (7 bases). Between the trimmed V and J ends, which lost 5 bases and 0 bases, there was a span of 19 bases. This CDR3 contains 17 residues. Germline CDR1 and CDR2: MGHRA and YSYEKL. The CDR3 DNA sequence: TGCGCCAGCAGCGCTGAGGGGGCGGGGTCGTACCAAGAGACCCAGTACTTC. Translation gives CASSAEGAGSYQETQYF.

The gene calls are TRBV5-1 and TRBJ1-1; D not certain. Germline assignment: CDR1 SGHRS and CDR2 YFSETQ. Trimming shortened V by 0 bases and J by 1 base, and 13 bases separated the two germline ends. There are 16 residues in the CDR3. The CDR3 DNA reads as TGCGCCAGCAGCTTGGGGGCACAAATACCGAACACTGAAGCTTTCTTT. Its protein is CASSLGAQIPNTEAFF. The variable domain in full, completed from reference TRBV5-1 and TRBJ1-1, reads KAGVTQTPRYLIKTRGQQVTLSCSPISGHRSVSWYQQTPGQGLQFLFEYFSETQRNKGNFPGRFSGRQFSNSRSEMNVSTLELGDSALYLCASSLGAQIPNTEAFFGQGTRLTVV.

This clone was seen once. V gene TRBV9 combines with J gene TRBJ1-6; TRBD1 might be the D (6 bases). Between the trimmed V and J ends, which lost 3 bases and 7 bases, there was a span of 14 bases. Germline-derived CDR1 and CDR2 are SGDLS and YYNGEE. The CDR3 has 15 residues. The CDR3: CASSGFPGANSPLHF. CDR3 nucleotides: TGTGCCAGCAGCGGCTTTCCAGGGGCAAATTCACCCCTCCACTTT.

This clone was detected once. The chain recombines TRBV12-3 or TRBV12-4 with TRBJ1-2, with unresolved D. CDR3 size: 12 residues. V was pared by 3 bases and J by 6 bases, with 8 bases between. In DNA, the CDR3 is TGTGCCAGCAGTTTGGTGGCCCATGGCTACACCTTC. Translating gives CASSLVAHGYTF.

The chain has TRBV12-3 or TRBV12-4 and TRBJ2-7, with D possibly TRBD2 on 6 matching bases. This CDR3 comprises 13 residues. With 5 bases removed from V and 0 bases from J, the gap between germline ends came to 8 bases. As DNA, the CDR3 is TGTGCCAGCAGTCGCGGGGCCTCCTACGAGCAGTACTTC. Protein product: CASSRGASYEQYF.

The CDR3 DNA is TGCGCCAGCAGCTTGACCCAAGCTGAGCAGTTCTTC. It yields the protein CASSLTQAEQFF. J is TRBJ2-1 and V is TRBV5-1; D unresolved. The CDR3 is 12 amino acids. The ends were cut back, 1 base at V and 9 bases at J, with 8 bases in the middle. Looked up from germline, CDR1 is SGHRS and CDR2 is YFSETQ.

The chain has TRBV11-2 and TRBJ2-3; D may be TRBD2 (5 bases). The CDR3 sequence is 15 residues long. V shed 3 bases and J shed 2 bases, with 12 bases lying between them. Germline V gene lookup returns CDR1 SGHAT and CDR2 FQNNGV. The CDR3 DNA reads TGTGCCAGCAGCTTGAGGACTGGACTCACAGATACGCAGTATTTT. Protein: CASSLRTGLTDTQYF.

The chain links TRBV11-2 to TRBJ1-2, with D perhaps TRBD1 (6 bases). CDR1 and CDR2 (germline): SGHAT, FQNNGV. V dropped 1 base and J dropped 5 bases, with 11 bases sitting between them. The CDR3 runs to 14 residues. The CDR3 sequence: CASSLVGQPYGYTF. The CDR3 DNA sequence: TGTGCCAGCAGCTTAGTCGGACAGCCATATGGCTACACCTTC.

This chain links TRBV7-3 with TRBJ2-3, with a possible D match to TRBD2 (6 bases). The CDR3 loop spans 18 amino acids. Germline CDR1 and CDR2: SGHTA and FQGTGA. The V end lost 1 base, the J end lost 1 base, and 18 bases lay between the germline ends. The CDR3 nucleotides read TGTGCCAGCAGCTTAAAAGAGGAGGGATGGGGCCGCACAGATACGCAGTATTTT. Its protein is CASSLKEEGWGRTDTQYF. The full variable domain, completed using reference TRBV7-3 and TRBJ2-3, is GAGVSQTPSNKVTEKGKYVELRCDPISGHTALYWYRQSLGQGPEFLIYFQGTGAADDSGLPNDRFFAVRPEGSVSTLKIQRTERGDSAVYLCASSLKEEGWGRTDTQYFGPGTRLTVL.